A single sample gave rise to the 8 T cell receptor beta chains below, sequenced in a study of cytomegalovirus exposure and HLA in healthy donors listed by TCRdb under 2017. Libraries were built with the immunoSEQ multiplex PCR assay. For the multiplex PCR, a mixture combining 60 forward primers for TCR Vbeta segments and 13 reverse primers for TCR Jbeta segments was used. This immuneACCESS table, as held by TCRdb, lists in-frame sequences with V and J called but not all clones. Of the missing ones, under half trace to an unresolved V gene in checked studies; the others have no known cause. The sample table holds 75,000 to 100,000 clones. 1.3% to 1.5% of the sample is held by the ten biggest clonotypes. Sequencing input: PBMCs. The origin of the receptors is a woman in her fifties or sixties in good health and CMV-seronegative.

CDR3 sequence reads: CASSTGQRQYF. Here the CDR3 DNA reads TGTGCCAGTAGTACGGGACAGCGTCAGTACTTC. V is TRBV19 and J is TRBJ2-4, with TRBD1 matching 7 bases. J lost 12 bases, V lost 4 bases, and 3 bases had no gene match. There are 11 residues in the CDR3. CDR1 and CDR2 (germline): LNHDA, SQIVND (reference sequence).

The J gene is TRBJ1-1, the V gene TRBV19; weak D call: TRBD1 (5 bases). The CDR3 totals 13 residues. V gave up 7 bases and J gave up 9 bases, with 18 bases separating them. Germline V gene lookup returns CDR1 LNHDA and CDR2 SQIVND (reference sequence). CDR3 loop: CASIPNRSAKAFF. CDR3 nucleotides: TGTGCCAGTATACCAAACAGGTCCGCGAAAGCTTTCTTT.

The CDR3 is CASSPRSTDYWRSTDTQYF. The CDR3 region has the DNA TGTGCCAGCAGCCCACGGTCAACTGACTATTGGAGAAGCACAGATACGCAGTATTTT. V and J are TRBV7-8 and TRBJ2-3; a possible D gene is TRBD2 (5 bases). Between the trimmed V and J ends, which lost 5 bases and 0 bases, there was a span of 24 bases. Germline loops: CDR1 SGHVS, CDR2 FQNEAQ. CDR3 length equals 19 residues.

V and J are TRBV11-1 and TRBJ2-7, with D possibly TRBD1 on 6 matching bases. CDR3 length equals 13 residues. V lost 4 bases and J lost 2, with 9 bases in between. The germline CDR1 and CDR2 sequences are SGHAT and FQDESV (reference sequence). The DNA for the CDR3 is TGTGCCAGCAGCTCCGGGACAACCTACGAGCAGTACTTC. Translated, it gives CASSSGTTYEQYF. The entire variable domain, with the rest obtained from reference TRBV11-1 and TRBJ2-7, is as follows: EAEVAQSPRYKITEKSQAVAFWCDPISGHATLYWYRQILGQGPELLVQFQDESVVDDSQLPKDRFSAERLKGVDSTLKIQPAELGDSAMYLCASSSGTTYEQYFGPGTRLTVT.

This sequence joins TRBV9 and TRBJ1-2, with 8 positions matching TRBD1. V was pared by 0 bases and J by 3 bases, with 7 bases of the junction left unmatched. Germline V gene data show CDR1 as SGDLS and CDR2 as YYNGEE. The CDR3 is made up of 16 amino acids. The CDR3 is CASSVAAGGLYYGYTF. CDR3 sequence (DNA): TGTGCCAGCAGCGTAGCTGCAGGGGGCTTATACTATGGCTACACCTTC.

J is TRBJ2-7 and V is TRBV18; 10 bases map to TRBD2. This CDR3 comprises 16 residues. Germline V CDR1 and CDR2: KGHSH, LQKENI. The ends lost 4 bases at V and 2 bases at J; junction bases unmatched: 8. The CDR3 bases are TGTGCCAGCTCACTCATCGGGACTAGCGATCCCTACGAGCAGTACTTC. Protein: CASSLIGTSDPYEQYF.

The genes are TRBV9 and TRBJ2-5; maybe TRBD1 (6 bases). This CDR3 region has 14 residues. V was pared by 3 bases and J by 1 base, with 10 bases between. Germline CDR1 SGDLS, CDR2 YYNGEE. The CDR3 is CASSGTGFQETQYF. CDR3 in DNA: TGTGCCAGCAGCGGAACAGGGTTCCAAGAGACCCAGTACTTC.

This chain joins TRBV19 and TRBJ1-5, with D maybe TRBD1 (6 bases). Trimming shortened V by 5 bases and J by 5 bases, and 13 bases separated the two germline ends. The CDR3 totals 14 residues. CDR1 LNHDA and CDR2 SQIVND come from the germline V gene (reference sequence). The CDR3 is CASSHLGGDQPQHF. In DNA form, the CDR3 reads TGTGCCAGTAGTCATCTAGGGGGGGATCAGCCCCAGCATTTT.